One and the same sample provided the 2 T cell receptor beta chains below, sequenced in a study of T cell responses to AZD1222 COVID-19 vaccine. TCRdb keeps only in-frame clones here, not all; method: immunoSEQ multiplex PCR. Among some 140,000 clones, approximately 90% were seen once, and the ten largest hold around 2.8%. This specimen consisted of peripheral blood, obtained on day 0 of AZD1222 vaccination. These receptors all come from an adult in good health.

This chain uses TRBV5-5 with TRBJ2-5, with 7 bases fitting TRBD1. V gave up 0 bases and J gave up 4 bases; unmatched junction bases: 9. CDR1 and CDR2 from the germline V gene are SGHKS and YYEKEE (reference sequence). This CDR3 contains 16 residues. Here the CDR3 reads CASSLAFRGSLETQYF. Written as DNA, the CDR3 is TGTGCCAGCAGCTTGGCCTTCAGGGGGTCACTAGAGACCCAGTACTTC.

The V and J genes are TRBV14 and TRBJ2-2; TRBD2 might be the D (6 bases). The CDR3 contains 16 residues. In germline, CDR1 is SGHDN, CDR2 FVKESK. V was pared by 5 bases and J by 4 bases, with 17 bases between. The CDR3: CASSTPSAVGTGELFF. CDR3 sequence (DNA): TGTGCCAGCAGCACCCCTAGCGCCGTGGGCACCGGGGAGCTGTTTTTT.